Each of the 17 T cell receptor beta chains below was sequenced from the same sample in a study of T cells after yellow fever vaccination. TCRdb reprocessed the 5' RACE reads via MiXCR and lists one record per CDR3 protein. Here the sample spans 250,000 or so distinct CDR3 sequences, approximately 3.5% being singletons. The sequencing here drew on PBMCs, taken 15 days after the yellow fever booster vaccination. The receptors were gathered from a young man who received the YFV17D yellow fever vaccine.

This clonotype has a count of ten or more. The CDR3 coding sequence is TGTGCCAGCTCACTCACCGGGACAGCCAACTACGAGCAGTACTTC. It is translated as CASSLTGTANYEQYF. The gene calls are TRBV18 and TRBJ2-7; TRBD1 matches 7 bases. The V and J ends lost 4 bases and 3 bases, in that order; junction bases with no gene match: 9. CDR1 and CDR2 (germline): KGHSH, LQKENI. The CDR3 contains 15 residues.

At least ten counts were recorded for this clonotype. V usage is TRBV20-1 and J usage is TRBJ1-5; D ambiguous. The V gene lost 0 bases and the J gene lost 7 bases, with 13 bases spanning the gap. This CDR3 is 14 amino acids long. In germline, CDR1 is DFQATT, CDR2 SNEGSKA (reference sequence). The CDR3 bases are TGCAGTGCTAGAGATCAACGGGGAGGCCAGCCCCAGCATTTT. Residues: CSARDQRGGQPQHF.

The V gene is TRBV27, the J gene TRBJ2-3; D is perhaps TRBD2 (6 bases). CDR1 and CDR2 from the germline V gene are MNHEY and SMNVEV (reference sequence). The V and J ends lost 11 bases and 2 bases respectively, with 14 bases between them. The CDR3 covers 13 residues. The CDR3 coding sequence is TGTGCCTCGGCGGAGGGAAACACAGATACGCAGTATTTT. This encodes CASAEGNTDTQYF.

This clonotype appeared many times. The rearrangement links TRBV19 to TRBJ1-1; perhaps TRBD1 as D (6 bases). From germline, CDR1 is LNHDA and CDR2 SQIVND (reference sequence). The CDR3 runs 15 residues. V was clipped by 5 bases and J by 3 bases, with 16 bases between them. Written as DNA, the CDR3 is TGTGCCAGTAGTTCGGACAGTTCGTTACACACTGAAGCTTTCTTT. Amino acids: CASSSDSSLHTEAFF.

This clonotype was picked up a small number of times. This chain joins TRBV12-3 or TRBV12-4 and TRBJ2-3; possibly TRBD1 for D (6 bases). V was cut by 7 bases and J by 0 bases, with 14 bases left in between. The CDR3 has 15 residues. CDR3 nucleotides: TGTGCCAGCATTCGACAGGCCGAGAGCACAGATACGCAGTATTTT. Amino acid sequence: CASIRQAESTDTQYF.

This clonotype was seen many times. The gene calls are TRBV6-1 and TRBJ2-7, with D unclear. The CDR3 contains 11 residues. The ends were cut back, 2 bases at V and 7 bases at J, with 6 bases in the middle. The germline V gene encodes CDR1 MNHNS and CDR2 SASEGT. This CDR3 reads CASSEIREQYV. For the CDR3, the DNA is TGTGCCAGCAGTGAAATAAGGGAGCAGTACGTC.

This clonotype was recorded once. The chain couples TRBV10-3 to TRBJ1-1; perhaps TRBD1 as D (5 bases). With 7 bases removed from V and 4 bases from J, the gap between germline ends came to 13 bases. The CDR3 is 13 residues long. The V gene's germline CDR1 is ENHRY and CDR2 SYGVKD. The CDR3 sequence: CAIMDQGSTEAFF. The CDR3 nucleotides are TGTGCCATCATGGACCAGGGTAGCACTGAAGCTTTCTTT.

This clonotype was seen ten or more times. J is TRBJ2-1 and V is TRBV29-1; D not certain. V was trimmed by 0 bases and J by 6 bases, leaving 6 bases between them. This CDR3 is 12 amino acids long. Per germline, CDR1 SQVTM and CDR2 ANQGSEA. CDR3 region: CSVEDGLNEQFF. In nucleotides, the CDR3 is TGCAGCGTTGAAGACGGCCTCAATGAGCAGTTCTTC.

The V gene is TRBV5-6, the J gene TRBJ2-5, with D maybe TRBD2 (5 bases). Germline V gene sequence: CDR1 SGHDT, CDR2 YYEEEE. This CDR3 has 12 residues. V was shortened by 6 bases and J by 6 bases, with 12 bases between the two germline ends. The CDR3 is CASTGGVQTQYF. CDR3 DNA sequence: TGTGCCAGCACTGGAGGCGTGCAGACCCAGTACTTC.

This clonotype occurred many times. The chain recombines TRBV20-1 with TRBJ2-1; no reliable D call. V lost 5 bases and J 2 bases, leaving 10 bases between the germline ends. The CDR3 has 13 residues. From germline, CDR1 is DFQATT and CDR2 SNEGSKA (reference sequence). The CDR3 protein is CSASSVPYNEQFF. The CDR3, as DNA: TGCAGTGCTTCTAGTGTCCCCTACAATGAGCAGTTCTTC.

This clonotype has ten or more counts. The chain employs TRBV4-1 and TRBJ1-2, with 12 bases aligning to TRBD1. The germline V gene encodes CDR1 MGHRA and CDR2 YSYEKL. V was clipped by 3 bases and J by 5 bases; unmatched bases: 7. The CDR3 extends over 16 amino acids. Written as DNA, the CDR3 is TGCGCCAGCAGCCAGCCGGGACAGGGGGCAGGATATGGCTACACCTTC. Protein sequence: CASSQPGQGAGYGYTF.

In its sample, this clonotype was seen many times. This chain's CDR3 is CASSNREETQYF. For the CDR3, the DNA is TGTGCCAGCAGTAACAGGGAAGAGACCCAGTACTTC. The V and J genes are TRBV6-1 and TRBJ2-5; D is perhaps TRBD1 (6 bases). V was shortened by 5 bases and J by 3 bases, with 7 bases between the two germline ends. CDR3 length: 12 residues. The germline CDR1 and CDR2 sequences are MNHNS and SASEGT.

This clonotype was seen repeatedly, ten times or more. V is TRBV7-3 and J is TRBJ2-3; D uncertain. V was shortened by 5 bases and J by 1 base, with 7 bases between the two germline ends. The CDR3 spans 13 residues. Germline CDR1 SGHTA, CDR2 FQGTGA. The CDR3 region has the DNA TGTGCCAGCAGCCTCTATGGCACAGATACGCAGTATTTT. It codes for CASSLYGTDTQYF.

This clonotype was seen at least ten times. The chain has TRBV4-3 and TRBJ1-1; D is ambiguous. V lost 0 bases to trimming and J lost 0 bases, with 17 bases between them. Germline V gene sequence: CDR1 LGHNA, CDR2 YSLEER. CDR3 length: 18 residues. Here the CDR3 DNA reads TGCGCCAGCAGCCAAGATCCGGATTTTCATTCCATGAACACTGAAGCTTTCTTT. Translated, it gives CASSQDPDFHSMNTEAFF.

This clonotype occurred many times. This chain connects TRBV12-3 or TRBV12-4 to TRBJ2-3; maybe TRBD2 (6 bases). Trimming stripped 8 bases from V and 4 bases from J, with 16 bases between. This CDR3 has 14 residues. The CDR3 DNA is TGTGCCAGCGAGTTATACGCGGGGTCAGATACGCAGTATTTT. Translating gives CASELYAGSDTQYF.

In its sample, this clonotype was seen many times. This chain joins TRBV12-3 or TRBV12-4 and TRBJ1-1, with a tentative D call TRBD1 (5 bases). The CDR3 runs 14 residues. The V end was cut by 5 bases, the J end by 7 bases, with 17 bases between. The CDR3: CASSDFTGRLEAFF. Written as DNA, the CDR3 is TGTGCCAGCAGTGACTTTACGGGACGGCTTGAAGCTTTCTTT.

This clonotype was counted at least ten times. The chain couples TRBV20-1 to TRBJ1-5, with TRBD1 as a possible D gene (6 bases). The CDR3 covers 17 residues. The germline V gene has CDR1 DFQATT and CDR2 SNEGSKA (reference sequence). Deletions cut 5 bases from V and 4 bases from J, with 24 bases between. The CDR3 nucleotides read TGCAGTGCTCTGAAGATACTAAGGACAGCCCGTAATCAGCCCCAGCATTTT. Protein product: CSALKILRTARNQPQHF.